The T cell receptor beta chain described here comes from a study of blood T cell repertoires in COVID-19. Overall study context: Sources were T cells, B-cell-depleted T cells, or PBMCs; the material itself was cDNA or gDNA.

Generated by immunoSEQ multiplex PCR, the TCRdb table keeps only in-frame clones and is missing some. The sample records fewer than 450,000 clones, about 90% being singletons. V lost 5 bases to trimming and J lost 5 bases, with 15 bases between them. Germline CDR1 and CDR2: SGHAT and FQNNGV. CDR3 length equals 14 residues. This rearrangement joins TRBV11-2 to TRBJ2-5; D might be TRBD2 (6 bases). The receptor was isolated from a woman aged 18-29 years who had recovered from COVID-19. The sample was peripheral blood. The DNA for the CDR3 is TGTGCCAGCAGCATAACGGGGGTAAGGGAGACCCAGTACTTC. Translating gives CASSITGVRETQYF.